The table lists the clone carrying this TCR beta chain with a few counts. Through a sample-barcoded 5' primer and a J-beta primer mix, a second PCR was run for about 7 to 12 cycles. TCRdb called the 5' RACE reads again in MiXCR, with one record for every CDR3 protein. The sample lists about 1.5 million distinct CDR3 sequences, roughly 43% occurring once. The data are from a study of blood T cells in healthy people across ages. The clonotype was recovered from a woman aged 18-29 years in good health. Specimen: blood.

CDR3 residues: CASSLETAGGYEQYF. Here the CDR3 DNA reads TGTGCCAGCAGCTTAGAGACGGCGGGGGGATACGAGCAGTACTTC. The chain is built from TRBV7-2 and TRBJ2-7, with TRBD2 matching 8 bases. Germline CDR1 is SGHTA and CDR2 is FQGNSA. V was clipped by 1 base and J by 4 bases; unmatched bases: 6. The CDR3 length is 15 residues.